The T cell receptor (beta chain) described here comes from a study of T cell responses to AZD1222 COVID-19 vaccine. The CDR3 sequence is 14 residues long. V gave up 0 bases and J gave up 3 bases; unmatched junction bases: 1. Germline assignment: CDR1 SGHRS and CDR2 YFSETQ. A single count supports this clone. Its antigen is currently unknown. The sample holds other DNA sequences that translate to the same CDR3. Timing groups of about 4 and about 12 weeks for second doses were pooled. Sequencing used immunoSEQ multiplex PCR; TCRdb keeps in-frame clones, though not all of them. The sample has fewer than 150,000 clones; more than 85% are singletons. Overall study findings and caveats: After two AZD1222 doses, spike-specific TCR breadth and depth rose versus day 0. Donors skewed white British and female; clonal diversity was possibly underestimated. Vaccine-related CD4 TCRs covered spike, predominating at 160-218 and 743-854.

The genes are TRBV5-1 and TRBJ2-7, with 9 bases fitting TRBD1. The origin of this receptor is an adult who received the AZD1222 COVID-19 vaccine. Sequenced here: peripheral blood, sampled 28 days after the second AZD1222 dose. CDR3 coding DNA: TGCGCCAGCAGCTTGGGACAGGGGGTCTACGAGCAGTACTTC. Protein sequence: CASSLGQGVYEQYF.